The 3 T cell receptor beta chains reported below all come from one sample, sequenced in a study of regulatory T cells in long-lasting Graves disease. The time point here: newly diagnosed GD, antithyroid drugs for less than 3 months. The TCR library was prepared using RNA isolated from PBMCs. CDR3 regions were amplified by Arm-PCR using iRepertoire HTBI primers to build TCR beta libraries. MiXCR was run by TCRdb on the multiplex PCR reads, yielding one entry per CDR3 protein. Of a few hundred thousand distinct CDR3 sequences listed, approximately 12% were seen once; the top ten hold about 10%. Another study also made use of these data, one on T cells in Graves' hyperthyroidism and ophthalmopathy.

The material sequenced was peripheral blood mononuclear cells (PBMCs), taken at new diagnosis, from a patient treated with antithyroid drugs. These receptors originate from a man aged 25 to 45 with Graves disease.

This clonotype was seen ten or more times. V is TRBV18 and J is TRBJ2-3, with D perhaps TRBD1 or TRBD2 (6 bases each). Germline V gene lookup returns CDR1 KGHSH and CDR2 LQKENI. The CDR3 has 16 residues. V was cut by 3 bases and J by 4 bases, with 17 bases left in between. CDR3 DNA sequence: TGTGCCAGCTCACCTCGAGTCAGGGGAGGAGCAGATACGCAGTATTTT. This codes for CASSPRVRGGADTQYF.

This clonotype was detected only a few times. The rearrangement uses TRBV9 and TRBJ1-2; 8 positions match TRBD1. The CDR3 has 16 residues. Germline trimming cut 1 base from V and 4 bases from J; bases unmatched to any gene: 9. Germline V lookup: CDR1 SGDLS, CDR2 YYNGEE. In DNA, the CDR3 is TGTGCCAGCAGCGTATCAGGGGGCTTCACCGTCTATGGCTACACCTTC. It yields the protein CASSVSGGFTVYGYTF.

At least ten counts were recorded for this clonotype. The rearrangement links TRBV7-9 to TRBJ2-2; tentatively, D is TRBD1 (6 bases). CDR3 length: 16 residues. The germline V gene has CDR1 SEHNR and CDR2 FQNEAQ (reference sequence). The V and J ends lost 5 bases and 1 base respectively, with 14 bases between them. CDR3 sequence reads: CASSLMGRGNTGELFF. The DNA for the CDR3 is TGTGCCAGCAGCCTAATGGGCAGGGGGAACACCGGGGAGCTGTTTTTT.